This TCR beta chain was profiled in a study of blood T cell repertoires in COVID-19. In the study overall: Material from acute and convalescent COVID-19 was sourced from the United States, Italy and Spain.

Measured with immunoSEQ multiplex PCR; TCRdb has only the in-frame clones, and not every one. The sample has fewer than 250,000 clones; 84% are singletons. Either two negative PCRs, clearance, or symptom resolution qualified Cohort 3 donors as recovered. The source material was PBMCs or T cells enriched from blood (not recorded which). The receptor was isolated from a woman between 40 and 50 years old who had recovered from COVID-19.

The CDR3, as DNA: TGTGCCAGCAGTTTAGCGCAGGCTATGAACACTGAAGCTTTCTTT. Translating gives CASSLAQAMNTEAFF. V gene TRBV28 combines with J gene TRBJ1-1; D is unresolved. The CDR3 runs 15 residues. The V gene lost 2 bases and the J gene lost 0 bases, with 10 bases spanning the gap. From germline, CDR1 is MDHEN and CDR2 SYDVKM.